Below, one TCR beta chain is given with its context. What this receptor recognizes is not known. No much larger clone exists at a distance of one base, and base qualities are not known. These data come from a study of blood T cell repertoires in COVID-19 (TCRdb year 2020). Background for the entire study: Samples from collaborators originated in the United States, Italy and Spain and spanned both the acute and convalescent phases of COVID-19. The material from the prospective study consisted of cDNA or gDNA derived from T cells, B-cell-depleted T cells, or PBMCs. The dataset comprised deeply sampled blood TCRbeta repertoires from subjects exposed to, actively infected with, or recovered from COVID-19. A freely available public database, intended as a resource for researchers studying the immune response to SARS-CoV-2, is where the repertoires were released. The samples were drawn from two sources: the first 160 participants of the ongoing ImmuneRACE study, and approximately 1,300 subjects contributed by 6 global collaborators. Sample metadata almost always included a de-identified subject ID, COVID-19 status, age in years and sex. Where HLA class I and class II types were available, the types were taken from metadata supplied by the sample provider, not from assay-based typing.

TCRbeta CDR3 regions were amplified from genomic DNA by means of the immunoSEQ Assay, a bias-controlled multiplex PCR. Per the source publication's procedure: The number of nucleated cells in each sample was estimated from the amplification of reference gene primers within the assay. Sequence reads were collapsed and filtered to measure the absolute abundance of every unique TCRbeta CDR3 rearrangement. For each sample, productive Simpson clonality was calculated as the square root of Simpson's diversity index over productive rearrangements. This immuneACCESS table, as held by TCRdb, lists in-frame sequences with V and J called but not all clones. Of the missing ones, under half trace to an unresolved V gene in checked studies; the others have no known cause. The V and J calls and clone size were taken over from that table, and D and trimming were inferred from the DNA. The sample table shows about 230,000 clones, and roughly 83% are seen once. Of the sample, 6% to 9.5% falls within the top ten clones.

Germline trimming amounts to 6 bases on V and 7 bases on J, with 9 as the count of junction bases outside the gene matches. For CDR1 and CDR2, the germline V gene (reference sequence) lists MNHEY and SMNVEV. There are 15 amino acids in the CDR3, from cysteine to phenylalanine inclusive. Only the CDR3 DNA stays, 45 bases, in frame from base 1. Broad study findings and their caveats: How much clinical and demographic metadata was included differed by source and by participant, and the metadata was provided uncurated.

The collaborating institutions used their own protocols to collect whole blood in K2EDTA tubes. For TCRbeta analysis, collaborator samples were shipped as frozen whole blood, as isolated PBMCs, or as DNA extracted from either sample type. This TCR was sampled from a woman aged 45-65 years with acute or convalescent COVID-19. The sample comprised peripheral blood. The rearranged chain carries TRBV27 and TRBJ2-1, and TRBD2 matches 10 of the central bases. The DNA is TGTGCCAGCAGAGAAGCGGGAGGGCCTAATAATGAGCAGTTCTTC. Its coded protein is CASREAGGPNNEQFF.